This T cell receptor (beta chain) was recovered during a study of blood T cell repertoires in COVID-19 (TCRdb year 2020). A note on the overall study: Samples from collaborators originated in the United States, Italy and Spain and spanned both the acute and convalescent phases of COVID-19. Where available, HLA class I and class II types were obtained from metadata supplied by the sample provider rather than from assay-based typing. The repertoires were made available in a free public database intended to serve as a resource for research on the immune response to SARS-CoV-2. The material from the prospective study consisted of cDNA or gDNA derived from T cells, B-cell-depleted T cells, or PBMCs. Samples came from the ongoing ImmuneRACE study (first 160 participants) plus 1,254 subjects from 6 global collaborators. Subjects who had been exposed to COVID-19, were actively infected with it, or had recovered from it provided the deeply sampled blood TCRbeta repertoires that made up the dataset. Sample metadata almost always included a de-identified subject ID, COVID-19 status, age in years and sex. Study-level results and caveats: The quantity of clinical and demographic metadata differed by source and by participant and was supplied without curation.

The collaborating institutions used their own protocols to collect whole blood in K2EDTA tubes. For TCRbeta analysis, collaborators shipped samples in one of three forms: frozen whole blood, isolated PBMCs, or DNA extracted from either of those sample types. TCRbeta CDR3 regions were amplified from genomic DNA by means of the immunoSEQ Assay, a bias-controlled multiplex PCR. The study's own analysis went as follows. Within the assay, amplification of reference gene primers was used to estimate how many nucleated cells each sample contained. To quantify the absolute abundance of each unique TCRbeta CDR3 rearrangement, sequence reads were collapsed and filtered. For each sample, productive Simpson clonality was calculated as the square root of Simpson's diversity index over productive rearrangements. As stored in TCRdb, this immuneACCESS dataset retains in-frame rearrangements with V and J assigned. A fraction of the clones does not appear; measured against another copy, unresolved V genes explain less than half of the discrepancy, and the remainder lacks a known reason. V, J and clone size are those of that table, while D and trimming were read from the DNA. The sample table shows 150,000 to 200,000 clones, and more than 85% are seen once. Jointly, the top ten make up around 3% of the sample.

CDR1 GTSNPN and CDR2 SVGIG were looked up in the germline V gene (reference sequence). The CDR3 goes from the cysteine to the phenylalanine over 16 residues. Left in the record is the CDR3 DNA by itself, 48 bases read in frame from the first base. From V the trimming removes 0 bases and from J it removes 2 bases, while the gene matches leave 2 bases of the junction unaccounted for. A remark on this clone: What antigen it recognizes has not been identified. Per-nucleotide qualities are absent, and no much larger clonotype sits a single base away.

Sequenced input: peripheral blood. The origin of this receptor is a middle-aged man with active or convalescent COVID-19. Here the chain combines TRBV30 and TRBJ2-1; 12 central nucleotides agree with TRBD2. The base sequence is TGTGCCTGGAGTGTACTAGCGGGGGGAGCCTACAATGAGCAGTTCTTC. It codes for CAWSVLAGGAYNEQFF.